This T cell receptor (beta chain) was recorded in a study of shared clonotypes between healthy human individuals. Turning to the study itself: There were three CD4 naive, three CD4 memory, two CD8 naive and one CD8 memory plates per donor.

In the naive CD8 group, cells lacked CD45RO and were positively selected for CCR7, so terminally differentiated effector memory CD45RA+ cells were left out. The study drew all its donors from Caucasian adults living in Nashville, Tennessee. In the authors' workflow: Filtering of immunoSEQ junctional sequences could not match full-length read filtering. This table comes from immunoSEQ multiplex PCR, and its TCRdb copy is limited to in-frame clones, with some not included. For V, J and clone size, that table is used; D and trimming come from the DNA. The table includes 2 million or so clones, roughly 94% detected once. V was clipped by 2 bases and J by 10 bases; unmatched bases: 11. The CDR3 is 15 amino acids. The V gene's germline CDR1 is SGHDT and CDR2 YYEEEE. To note about this clone: Its antigen remains unknown.

Broader study findings: All-four-donor shared clonotypes had higher generation probabilities than non-shared clonotypes did.

The V and J genes are TRBV5-6 and TRBJ2-3; 9 nucleotides align to TRBD2. The clonotype originates from a man younger than 35 in good health. Sequencing was carried out using naive CD8+ T cells sorted from blood. CDR3 nucleotides: TGTGCCAGCAGCTTTGGTACCAATGAGCGGGAGGCGCAGTATTTT. Translating gives CASSFGTNEREAQYF.